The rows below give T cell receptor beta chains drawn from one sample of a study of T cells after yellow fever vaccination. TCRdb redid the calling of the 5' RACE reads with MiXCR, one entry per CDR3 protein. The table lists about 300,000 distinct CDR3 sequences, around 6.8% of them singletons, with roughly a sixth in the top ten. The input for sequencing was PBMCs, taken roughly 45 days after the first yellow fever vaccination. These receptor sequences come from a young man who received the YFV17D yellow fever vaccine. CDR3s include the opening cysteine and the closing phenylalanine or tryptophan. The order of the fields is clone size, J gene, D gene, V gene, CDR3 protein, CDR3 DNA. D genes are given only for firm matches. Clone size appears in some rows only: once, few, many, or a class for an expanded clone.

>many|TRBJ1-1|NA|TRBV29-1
CSVHGQNTEAFF
TGCAGCGTTCACGGACAGAACACTGAAGCTTTCTTT
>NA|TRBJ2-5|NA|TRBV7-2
CASSLFVPKETQYF
TGTGCCAGCAGCTTATTCGTGCCCAAAGAGACCCAGTACTTC
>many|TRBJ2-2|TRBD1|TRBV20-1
CSARDRGPGELFF
TGCAGTGCTAGAGACAGGGGGCCCGGGGAGCTGTTTTTT
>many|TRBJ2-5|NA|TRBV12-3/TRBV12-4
CASSEGRIKETQYF
TGTGCCAGCAGTGAGGGACGGATTAAAGAGACCCAGTACTTC
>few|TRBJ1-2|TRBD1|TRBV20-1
CSASLQDRVYGYTF
TGCAGTGCTAGTCTCCAGGACAGGGTCTATGGCTACACCTTC
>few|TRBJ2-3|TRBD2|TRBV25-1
CASNNKSGGADTQYF
TGTGCCAGCAACAATAAAAGCGGGGGGGCGGATACGCAGTATTTT
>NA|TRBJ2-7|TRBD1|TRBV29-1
CSVVKGQGSYEQYF
TGCAGCGTTGTAAAGGGACAGGGCTCCTACGAGCAGTACTTC
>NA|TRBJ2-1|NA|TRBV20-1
CSARVRGRAPYNEQFF
TGCAGTGCTAGAGTCAGGGGGAGGGCTCCATACAATGAGCAGTTCTTC
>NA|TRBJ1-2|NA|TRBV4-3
CASSQEKGGYGYTF
TGCGCCAGCAGCCAAGAAAAGGGGGGCTATGGCTACACCTTC
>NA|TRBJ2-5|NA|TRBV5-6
CTSSRGGLGETQYF
TGTACCAGCAGCAGGGGGGGACTAGGGGAGACCCAGTACTTC
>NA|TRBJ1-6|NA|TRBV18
CASSRAGNLNSYNSPIHF
TGTGCCAGCTCACGAGCAGGCAACCTTAACTCCTATAATTCACCCATCCACTTT
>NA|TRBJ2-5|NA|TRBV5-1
CASSFYGVRGETQYF
TGCGCCAGCAGCTTTTACGGGGTTCGTGGAGAGACCCAGTACTTC
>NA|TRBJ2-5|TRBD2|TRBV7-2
CASSLVLAGALTQETQYF
TGTGCCAGCAGCTTAGTGCTAGCGGGGGCCCTGACGCAAGAGACCCAGTACTTC
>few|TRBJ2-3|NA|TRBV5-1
CASSPNPLGSDTQYF
TGCGCCAGCAGCCCCAACCCCCTGGGGTCGGATACGCAGTATTTT
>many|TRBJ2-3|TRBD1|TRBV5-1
CASSLDGTDSATQYF
TGCGCCAGCAGCTTGGATGGGACAGACTCGGCTACGCAGTATTTT
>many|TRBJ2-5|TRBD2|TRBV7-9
CASSSNRGLAGEETQYF
TGTGCCAGCAGCTCGAACCGGGGACTAGCGGGGGAAGAGACCCAGTACTTC
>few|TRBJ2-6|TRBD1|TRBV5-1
CASSTTGGLSGANVLTF
TGCGCCAGCAGCACGACAGGGGGATTAAGTGGGGCCAACGTCCTGACTTTC
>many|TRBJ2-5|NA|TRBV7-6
CASSLPSGRRETQYF
TGTGCCAGCAGCTTGCCCTCGGGGCGGAGGGAGACCCAGTACTTC
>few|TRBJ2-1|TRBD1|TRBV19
CASSKGTGSYNEQFF
TGTGCCAGTAGTAAAGGGACAGGGTCCTACAATGAGCAGTTCTTC
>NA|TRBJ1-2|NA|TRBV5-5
CASSLVSGYTF
TGTGCCAGCAGCTTGGTTTCCGGCTACACCTTC
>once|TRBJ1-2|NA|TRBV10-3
CAISVSGGPYGYTF
TGTGCCATCAGTGTGTCCGGGGGACCCTATGGCTACACCTTC
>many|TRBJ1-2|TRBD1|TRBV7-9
CASSPTTGLFGYTF
TGTGCCAGCAGCCCAACGACAGGGTTATTCGGCTACACCTTC
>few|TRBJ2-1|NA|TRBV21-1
CASSKDEVGNHSYNEQFF
TGTGCCAGCAGCAAAGATGAAGTCGGGAACCACTCCTACAATGAGCAGTTCTTC
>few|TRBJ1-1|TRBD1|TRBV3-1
CASSRDGGGWSAEAFF
TGTGCCAGCAGCCGGGATGGAGGGGGCTGGAGCGCTGAAGCTTTCTTT
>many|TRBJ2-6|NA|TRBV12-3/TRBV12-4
CASTPGASGANVLTF
TGTGCCAGCACCCCGGGGGCCTCTGGGGCCAACGTCCTGACTTTC
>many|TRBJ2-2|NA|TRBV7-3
CASSLFRATNTGELFF
TGTGCCAGCAGCCTATTTAGGGCCACGAACACCGGGGAGCTGTTTTTT
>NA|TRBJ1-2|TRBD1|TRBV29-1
CSVESTTGSYGYTF
TGCAGCGTTGAATCGACGACAGGGTCTTATGGCTACACCTTC
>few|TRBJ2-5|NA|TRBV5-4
CASSFDSGIVTQYF
TGTGCCAGCAGCTTCGATTCAGGGATAGTGACCCAGTACTTC
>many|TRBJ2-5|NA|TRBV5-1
CASSFRRNSLEIGETQYF
TGCGCCAGCAGCTTCAGGCGAAACAGCCTGGAAATAGGGGAGACCCAGTACTTC
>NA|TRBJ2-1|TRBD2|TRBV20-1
CSASKASGAIGEQFF
TGCAGTGCTAGTAAGGCTAGCGGGGCTATAGGTGAGCAGTTCTTC
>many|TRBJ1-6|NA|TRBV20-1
CSARSDGSSPLHF
TGCAGTGCTAGGTCGGATGGGAGTTCACCCCTCCACTTT
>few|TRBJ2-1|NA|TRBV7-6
CASSSTGNPYNEQFF
TGTGCCAGCAGCTCCACAGGGAACCCCTACAATGAGCAGTTCTTC
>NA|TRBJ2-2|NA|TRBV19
CASSISRQGGTGELFF
TGTGCCAGTAGTATTTCCAGACAGGGAGGCACCGGGGAGCTGTTTTTT
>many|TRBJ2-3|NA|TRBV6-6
CASSPRGTQYF
TGTGCCAGCAGTCCCCGTGGTACGCAGTATTTT
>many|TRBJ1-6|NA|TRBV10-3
CAIRDRGANSPLHF
TGTGCCATCAGAGACCGAGGGGCTAATTCACCCCTCCACTTT
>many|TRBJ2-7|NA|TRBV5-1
CASSLSPGPGYEQYF
TGCGCCAGCAGCTTAAGCCCGGGCCCGGGATACGAGCAGTACTTC
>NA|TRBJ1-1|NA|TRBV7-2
CASSLNPEQMNTEAFF
TGTGCCAGCAGCCTTAACCCGGAACAGATGAACACTGAAGCTTTCTTT
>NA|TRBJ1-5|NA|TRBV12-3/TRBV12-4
CASSFDRLDQPQHF
TGTGCCAGCAGTTTTGACAGGTTAGATCAGCCCCAGCATTTT
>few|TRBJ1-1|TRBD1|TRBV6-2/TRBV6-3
CASILARDRPSEAFF
TGTGCCAGCATCTTAGCCCGGGACAGACCTTCTGAAGCTTTCTTT
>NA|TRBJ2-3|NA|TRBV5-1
CASRRNLVSTDTQYF
TGCGCCAGCAGACGGAATCTGGTTAGCACAGATACGCAGTATTTT
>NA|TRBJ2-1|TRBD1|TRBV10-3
CAITKSPGQGVFEQFF
TGTGCCATCACCAAGTCTCCGGGACAGGGGGTCTTTGAGCAGTTCTTC
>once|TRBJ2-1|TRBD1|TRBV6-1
CASSPRTGGYIEQFF
TGTGCCAGCAGCCCCCGGACAGGGGGCTACATTGAGCAGTTCTTC
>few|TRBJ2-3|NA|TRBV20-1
CSASGLNVRYF
TGCAGTGCTAGTGGTTTGAACGTTAGGTATTTT
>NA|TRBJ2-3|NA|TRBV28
CASSFGLPREPDTQYF
TGTGCCAGCAGTTTTGGGCTCCCGAGGGAGCCAGATACGCAGTATTTT
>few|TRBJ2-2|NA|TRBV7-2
CASGRQWTNTGELFF
TGTGCCAGCGGCCGACAGTGGACGAACACCGGGGAGCTGTTTTTT
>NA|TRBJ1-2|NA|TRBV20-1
CSASIGGEGYGYTF
TGCAGTGCTAGCATTGGCGGGGAAGGATATGGGTACACCTTC
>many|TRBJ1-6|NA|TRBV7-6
CASSFSSDGSPLHF
TGTGCCAGCAGCTTTAGCAGTGACGGTTCACCCCTCCACTTT
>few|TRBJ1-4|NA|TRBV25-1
CASSEKNSEKLFF
TGTGCCAGCAGTGAGAAAAACAGTGAAAAACTGTTTTTT
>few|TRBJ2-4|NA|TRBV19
CASTQVEGASKNIQYF
TGTGCCAGTACGCAAGTGGAGGGGGCGAGCAAAAACATTCAGTACTTC
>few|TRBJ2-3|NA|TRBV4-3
CASSQVSGLPPDTQYF
TGCGCCAGCAGCCAAGTCTCCGGACTCCCTCCGGATACGCAGTATTTT
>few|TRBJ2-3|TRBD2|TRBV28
CASSSPTSGGYTDTQYF
TGTGCCAGCAGTTCCCCGACTAGCGGGGGGTACACAGATACGCAGTATTTT
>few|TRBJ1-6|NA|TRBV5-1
CASSLASSLNSPLHF
TGCGCCAGCAGCTTGGCCAGCAGTTTAAATTCACCCCTCCACTTT
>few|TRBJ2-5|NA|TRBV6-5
CASTKGVRGTQYF
TGTGCCAGCACCAAGGGGGTCCGGGGGACCCAGTACTTC
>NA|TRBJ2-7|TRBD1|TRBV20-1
CSAREPRTGSYEQYF
TGCAGTGCTAGAGAACCCCGGACAGGAAGCTACGAGCAGTACTTC
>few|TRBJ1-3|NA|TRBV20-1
CSAPDQFSGNTIYF
TGCAGTGCTCCGGACCAGTTCTCTGGAAACACCATATATTTT
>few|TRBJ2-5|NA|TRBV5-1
CASRPWGQETQYF
TGCGCCAGCAGGCCCTGGGGGCAAGAGACCCAGTACTTC
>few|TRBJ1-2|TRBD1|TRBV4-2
CASSRTGEANYGYTF
TGTGCCAGCAGCCGCACAGGGGAAGCTAACTATGGCTACACCTTC
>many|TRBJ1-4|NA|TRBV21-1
CASSPPGQGNEKLFF
TGTGCCAGCAGCCCCCCGGGGCAGGGGAATGAAAAACTGTTTTTT
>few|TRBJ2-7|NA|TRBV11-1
CASSGKTFPYEQYF
TGTGCCAGCAGCGGCAAGACATTTCCCTACGAGCAGTACTTC
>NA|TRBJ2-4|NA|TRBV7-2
CASSFPGENIQYF
TGTGCCAGCAGCTTTCCAGGGGAGAACATTCAGTACTTC